The entry that follows covers one T cell receptor (beta chain) sequence. The antigen it recognizes is unknown. No quality values exist for individual bases; no much larger clone is one base distant. The sample is drawn from a study of response to subunit inactivated influenza vaccine (dated by TCRdb to 2017 to 2018). About the study as a whole: The study used deep quantitative T cell receptor repertoire profiling to track responses to a trivalent subunit inactivated influenza vaccine. Study-level results and caveats: It was suggested by the authors that each seasonal influenza vaccination may recruit only a limited number of new T cells.

CDR1 and CDR2, looked up from the germline V gene, are LGHNA and YSLEER. V is cut by 3 bases and J by 7 bases, and the space between the germline ends is 16 bases. The CDR3 contains 15 residues, cysteine and phenylalanine counted. The read is trimmed to its CDR3 DNA, 45 bases read in frame from base 1. The library was built by means of RT-PCR. Sequencer: Illumina HiSeq 2500. The public reads were reprocessed in TCRdb via fastp at Q25 and MiXCR, keeping in-frame beta chains. Each entry is one CDR3 protein sequence, shown with its most common DNA and genes. This sample has some 640,000 distinct CDR3 sequences in its table, and approximately 13% of those were observed once. Jointly, the top ten make up roughly 6.4% of the sample.

The sequenced sample was PBMCs from blood, obtained around 15 days before vaccination. The receptor's source is a man between 50 and 59 years old who received an inactivated influenza vaccine. Donor details come from another sample of the same person, matched by shared clones. This receptor chain uses TRBV4-3 and TRBJ2-1; TRBD1 might be the D gene, on 6 matching bases. The CDR3 here reads CASSHAPGARNEQFF. The bases read TGCGCCAGCAGCCATGCACCAGGGGCGCGGAATGAGCAGTTCTTC.